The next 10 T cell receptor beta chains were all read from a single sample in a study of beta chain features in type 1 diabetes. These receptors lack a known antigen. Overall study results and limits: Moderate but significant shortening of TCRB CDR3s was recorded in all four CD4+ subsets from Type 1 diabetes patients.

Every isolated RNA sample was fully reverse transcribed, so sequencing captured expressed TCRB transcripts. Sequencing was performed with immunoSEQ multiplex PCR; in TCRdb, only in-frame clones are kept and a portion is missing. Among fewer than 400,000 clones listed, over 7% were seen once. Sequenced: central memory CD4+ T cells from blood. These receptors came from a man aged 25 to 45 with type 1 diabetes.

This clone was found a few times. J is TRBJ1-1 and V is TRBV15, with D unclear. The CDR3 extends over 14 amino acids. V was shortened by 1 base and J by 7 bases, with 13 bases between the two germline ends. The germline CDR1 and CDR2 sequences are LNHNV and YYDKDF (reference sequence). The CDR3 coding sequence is TGTGCCACCAGCAGAGCTCTGGACGGGAGTGAAGCTTTCTTT. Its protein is CATSRALDGSEAFF.

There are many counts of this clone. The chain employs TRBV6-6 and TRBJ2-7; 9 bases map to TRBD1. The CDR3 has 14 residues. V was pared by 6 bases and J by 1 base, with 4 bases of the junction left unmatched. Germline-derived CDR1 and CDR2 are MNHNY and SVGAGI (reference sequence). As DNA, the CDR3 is TGTGCCAGCAGGCCCGGGACAGGGTCCTACGAGCAGTACTTC. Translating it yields CASRPGTGSYEQYF.

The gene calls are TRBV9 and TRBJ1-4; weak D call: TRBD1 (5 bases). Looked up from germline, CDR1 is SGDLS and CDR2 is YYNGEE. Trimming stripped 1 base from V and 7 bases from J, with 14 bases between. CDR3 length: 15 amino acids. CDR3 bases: TGTGCCAGCAGCGTACGGGGGGGTATAGGTGAAAAACTGTTTTTT. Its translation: CASSVRGGIGEKLFF.

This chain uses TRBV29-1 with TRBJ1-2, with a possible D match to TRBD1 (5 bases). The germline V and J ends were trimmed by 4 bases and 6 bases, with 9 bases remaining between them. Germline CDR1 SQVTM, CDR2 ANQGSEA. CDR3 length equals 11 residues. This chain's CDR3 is CSVGRDHGYTF. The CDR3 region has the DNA TGCAGCGTTGGCAGGGACCATGGCTACACCTTC.

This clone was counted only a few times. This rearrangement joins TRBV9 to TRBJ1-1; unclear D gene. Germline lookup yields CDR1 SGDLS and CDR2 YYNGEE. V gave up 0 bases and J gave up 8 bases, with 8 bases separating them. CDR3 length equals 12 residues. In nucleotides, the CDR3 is TGTGCCAGCAGCGTAGGCGGCCCCGAAGCTTTCTTT. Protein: CASSVGGPEAFF.

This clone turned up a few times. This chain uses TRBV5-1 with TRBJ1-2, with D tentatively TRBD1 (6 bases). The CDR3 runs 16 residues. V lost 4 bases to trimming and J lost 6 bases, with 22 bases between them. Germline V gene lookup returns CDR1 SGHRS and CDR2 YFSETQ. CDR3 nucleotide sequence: TGCGCCAGCAGCGACTCGACAGGATCCGACGCCCATGGCTACACCTTC. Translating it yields CASSDSTGSDAHGYTF.

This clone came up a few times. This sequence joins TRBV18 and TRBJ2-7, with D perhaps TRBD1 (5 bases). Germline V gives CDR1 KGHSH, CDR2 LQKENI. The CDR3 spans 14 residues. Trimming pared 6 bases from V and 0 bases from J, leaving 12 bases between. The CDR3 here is CASSADISSYEQYF. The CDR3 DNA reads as TGTGCCAGCTCGGCGGACATCTCCTCCTACGAGCAGTACTTC.

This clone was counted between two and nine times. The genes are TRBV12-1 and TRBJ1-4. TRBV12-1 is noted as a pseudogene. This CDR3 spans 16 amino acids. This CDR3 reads CASSFEGGATNEKLFF. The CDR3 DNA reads TGTGCCAGCAGCTTTGAAGGGGGGGCCACTAATGAAAAACTGTTTTTT.

CDR3 sequence: CASSGRVLAVGNEQFF. Here the CDR3 DNA reads TGTGCCAGCAGCGGGAGGGTACTAGCGGTGGGCAATGAGCAGTTCTTC. The chain is built from TRBV5-4 and TRBJ2-1, with 8 bases lining up with TRBD2. CDR3 size: 16 residues. J was trimmed by 6 bases and V by 4 bases; bases with no gene match: 12. Germline lookup yields CDR1 SGHNT and CDR2 YYREEE (reference sequence).

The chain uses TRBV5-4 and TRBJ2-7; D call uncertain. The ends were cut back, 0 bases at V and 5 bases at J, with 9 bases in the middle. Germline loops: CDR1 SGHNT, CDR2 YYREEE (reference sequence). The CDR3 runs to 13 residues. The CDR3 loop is CASSLARLDEQYF. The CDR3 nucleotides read TGTGCCAGCAGCTTGGCCCGCTTGGACGAGCAGTACTTC. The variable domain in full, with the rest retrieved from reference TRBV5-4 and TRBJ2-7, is ETGVTQSPTHLIKTRGQQVTLRCSSQSGHNTVSWYQQALGQGPQFIFQYYREEENGRGNFPPRFSGLQFPNYSSELNVNALELDDSALYLCASSLARLDEQYFGPGTRLTVT.